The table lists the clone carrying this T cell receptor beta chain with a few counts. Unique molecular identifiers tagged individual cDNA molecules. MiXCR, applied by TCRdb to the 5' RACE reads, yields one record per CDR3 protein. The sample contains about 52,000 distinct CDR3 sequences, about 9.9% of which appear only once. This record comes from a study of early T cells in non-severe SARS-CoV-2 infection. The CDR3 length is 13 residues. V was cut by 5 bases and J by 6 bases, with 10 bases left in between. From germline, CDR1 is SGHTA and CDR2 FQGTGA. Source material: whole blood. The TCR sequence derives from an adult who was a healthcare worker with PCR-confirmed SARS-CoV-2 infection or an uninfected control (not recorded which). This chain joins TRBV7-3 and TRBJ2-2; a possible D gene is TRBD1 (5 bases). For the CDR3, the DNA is TGTGCCAGCAGCCCTAAGACAGCCGGGGAGCTGTTTTTT. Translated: CASSPKTAGELFF.